The clone carrying this T cell receptor (beta chain) was seen more than once but under ten times. What it recognizes is unknown. Donors were healthy Caucasian individuals from Russia aged roughly 6 to 95. The sample belongs to a study of blood T cells in healthy people across ages. Study-wide results and limits: Diversity of TCR beta per million T cells declined in a roughly linear way with age.

Then a second PCR, running about 6 to 12 cycles, was carried out with a sample-barcoded 5' primer and a J-beta primer mix. TCRdb reprocessed the 5' RACE reads with MiXCR, giving one entry per CDR3 protein. The sample holds 850,000 to 1,300,000 distinct CDR3 sequences, roughly 45% seen once. V lost 2 bases and J lost 2, with 14 bases in between. There are 16 residues in the CDR3. Germline CDR1 ENHRY, CDR2 SYGVKD. The rearrangement joins TRBV10-3 to TRBJ2-3; tentatively, D is TRBD2 (5 bases). The sample consisted of blood. This TCR was sampled from an older woman in good health. In nucleotides, the CDR3 is TGTGCCATCAGTGAGGAGACCCGAGGGTTCACAGATACGCAGTATTTT. It encodes CAISEETRGFTDTQYF.